This T cell receptor (beta chain) was captured in a study of OX40 agonist ivuxolimab in advanced cancers. The data were produced by immunoSEQ multiplex PCR, yet TCRdb's version contains in-frame clones alone and is incomplete. The repertoire holds some 52,000 clones, with roughly 91% as singletons. This clone was counted a few times. Per the germline V gene, CDR1 is ENHRY and CDR2 is SYGVKD. V lost 5 bases and J 1 base, leaving 6 bases between the germline ends. This CDR3 comprises 13 residues. The sample was CD4+ or CD8+ T cells sorted from blood, taken in a trial of the OX40 agonist ivuxolimab. The source is an adult with an advanced solid tumor such as melanoma, head and neck, liver or kidney cancer. The chain links TRBV10-3 to TRBJ1-5; maybe TRBD1 (5 bases). The CDR3 loop is CAISSGSNQPQHF. The CDR3 nucleotides are TGTGCCATCAGTTCAGGGAGCAATCAGCCCCAGCATTTT.